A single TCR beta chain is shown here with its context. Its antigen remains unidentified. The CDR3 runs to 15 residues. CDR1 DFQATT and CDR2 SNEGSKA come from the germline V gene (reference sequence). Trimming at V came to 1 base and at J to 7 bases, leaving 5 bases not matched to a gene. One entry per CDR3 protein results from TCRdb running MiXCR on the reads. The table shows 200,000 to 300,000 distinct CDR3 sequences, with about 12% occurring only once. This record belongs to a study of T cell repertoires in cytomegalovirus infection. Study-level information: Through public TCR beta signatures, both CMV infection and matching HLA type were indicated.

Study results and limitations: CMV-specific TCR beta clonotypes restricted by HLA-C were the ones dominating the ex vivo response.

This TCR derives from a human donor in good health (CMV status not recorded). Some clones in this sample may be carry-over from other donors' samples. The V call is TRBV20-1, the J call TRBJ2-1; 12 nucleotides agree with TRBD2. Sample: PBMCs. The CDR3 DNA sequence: TGCAGTGCTAGAGCTAGCGGGGGGGGTGGGAATGAGCAGTTCTTC. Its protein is CSARASGGGGNEQFF.